This T cell receptor beta chain is from a study of T cells in women clearing cervical HPV infection. Study-level background: Cases: HPV16-related CIN3 or worse on histology, 2 invasive cancers.

V gave up 5 bases and J gave up 7 bases; unmatched junction bases: 10. This CDR3 spans 14 amino acids. Per germline, CDR1 PRHDT and CDR2 FYEKMQ (reference sequence). Study findings and constraints: Unknown T-cell numbers per sample may underlie the richness differences. CIN3+ cases had significantly higher TCR repertoire richness than controls, but evenness did not differ.

Generated by immunoSEQ multiplex PCR, the TCRdb table keeps only in-frame clones and is missing some. The listing contains some 40,000 clones. As to this clone: What it binds is not known. The sequenced fragment ends 3 residues before the CDR3 boundary, so the rest is inferred from the germline J gene.

The sequenced sample was blood buffy coat. The gene calls are TRBV13 and TRBJ1-1, with TRBD1 matching 7 bases. The sequence was collected from a woman between 18 and 70 years old with a cervical HPV16 infection that either progressed to CIN3+ or cleared (not recorded which). Incomplete CDR3 DNA: TGTGCCAGCAGCGAGCGGGACAGAAGATATGAA. This translates into CASSERDRRYE. In full, the CDR3 reads CASSERDRRYEAFF.